Listed here is a single T cell receptor beta chain. This CDR3 has 12 amino acids. V dropped 4 bases and J dropped 7; count of bases not matched to a gene: 2. The germline gives CDR1 SQVTM, CDR2 ANQGSEA. These data are taken from a study of control samples from healthy donors and cancer patients. Assay used: immunoSEQ multiplex PCR; TCRdb lists only in-frame clones, some missing. The sample records about 84,000 clones, around 91% being singletons. The sample consisted of blood. This TCR was recovered from a man in his forties or fifties in good health. The chain links TRBV29-1 to TRBJ2-1; 9 positions agree with TRBD1. CDR3 in amino acids: CSVGGQGNEQFF. The CDR3 coding sequence is TGCAGCGTTGGAGGACAGGGGAATGAGCAGTTCTTC.